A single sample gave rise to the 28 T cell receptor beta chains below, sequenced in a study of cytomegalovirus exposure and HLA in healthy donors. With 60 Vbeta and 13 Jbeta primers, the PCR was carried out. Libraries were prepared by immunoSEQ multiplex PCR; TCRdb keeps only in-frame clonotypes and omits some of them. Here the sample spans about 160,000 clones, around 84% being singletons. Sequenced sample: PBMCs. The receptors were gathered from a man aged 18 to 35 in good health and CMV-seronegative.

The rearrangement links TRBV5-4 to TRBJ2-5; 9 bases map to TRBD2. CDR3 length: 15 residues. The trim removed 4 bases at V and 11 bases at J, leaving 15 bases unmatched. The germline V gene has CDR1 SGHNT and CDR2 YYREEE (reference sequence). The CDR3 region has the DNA TGTGCCAGCAGCCCCCCAGGCGGGAGGGCGGGGGAGCAGTACTTC. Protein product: CASSPPGGRAGEQYF.

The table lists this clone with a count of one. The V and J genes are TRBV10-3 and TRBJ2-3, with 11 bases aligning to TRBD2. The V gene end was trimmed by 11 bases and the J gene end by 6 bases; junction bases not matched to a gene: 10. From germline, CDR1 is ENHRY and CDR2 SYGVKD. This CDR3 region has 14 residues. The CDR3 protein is CALLAGVSADTQYF. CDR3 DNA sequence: TGTGCCCTACTAGCGGGAGTCTCGGCGGATACGCAGTATTTT.

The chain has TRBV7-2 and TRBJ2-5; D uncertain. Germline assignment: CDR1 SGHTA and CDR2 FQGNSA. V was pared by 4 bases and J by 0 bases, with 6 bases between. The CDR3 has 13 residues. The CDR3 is CASSSPNQETQYF. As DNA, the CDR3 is TGTGCCAGCAGCTCCCCCAACCAAGAGACCCAGTACTTC.

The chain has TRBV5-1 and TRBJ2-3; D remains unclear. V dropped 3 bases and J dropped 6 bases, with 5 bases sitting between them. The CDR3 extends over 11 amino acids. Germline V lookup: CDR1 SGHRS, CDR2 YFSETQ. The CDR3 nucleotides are TGCGCCAGCAGCTCCTCCGATACGCAGTATTTT. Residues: CASSSSDTQYF.

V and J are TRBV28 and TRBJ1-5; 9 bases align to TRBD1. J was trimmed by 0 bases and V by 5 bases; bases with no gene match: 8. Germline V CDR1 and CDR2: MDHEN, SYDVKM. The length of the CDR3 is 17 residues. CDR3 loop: CASSQGTGSYSNQPQHF. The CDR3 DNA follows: TGTGCCAGCAGTCAAGGGACAGGGAGTTATAGCAATCAGCCCCAGCATTTT.

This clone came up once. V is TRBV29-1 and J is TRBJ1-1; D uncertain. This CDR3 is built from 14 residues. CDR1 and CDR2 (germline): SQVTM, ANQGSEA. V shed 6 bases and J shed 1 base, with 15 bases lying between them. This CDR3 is CSVLSLFGNTEAFF. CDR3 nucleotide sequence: TGCAGCGTCCTCTCACTCTTTGGGAACACTGAAGCTTTCTTT.

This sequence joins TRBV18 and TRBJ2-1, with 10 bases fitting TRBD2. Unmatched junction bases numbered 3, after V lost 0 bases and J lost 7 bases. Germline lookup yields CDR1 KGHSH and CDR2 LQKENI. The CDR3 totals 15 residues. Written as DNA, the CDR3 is TGTGCCAGCTCACCACCGTTTAGCGGGGGGAATGAGCAGTTCTTC. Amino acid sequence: CASSPPFSGGNEQFF.

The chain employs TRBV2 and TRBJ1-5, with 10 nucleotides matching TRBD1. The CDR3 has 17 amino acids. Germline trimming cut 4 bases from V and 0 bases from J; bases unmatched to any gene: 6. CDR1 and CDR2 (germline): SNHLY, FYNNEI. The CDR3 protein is CASSATGTGVSNQPQHF. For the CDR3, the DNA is TGTGCCAGCAGTGCCACCGGGACAGGGGTTAGCAATCAGCCCCAGCATTTT.

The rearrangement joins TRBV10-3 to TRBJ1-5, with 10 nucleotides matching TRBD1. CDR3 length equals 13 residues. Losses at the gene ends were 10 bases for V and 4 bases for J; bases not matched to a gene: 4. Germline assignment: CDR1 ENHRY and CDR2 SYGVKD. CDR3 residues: CATGTGDNQPQHF. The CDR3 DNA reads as TGTGCCACCGGGACAGGGGATAATCAGCCCCAGCATTTT.

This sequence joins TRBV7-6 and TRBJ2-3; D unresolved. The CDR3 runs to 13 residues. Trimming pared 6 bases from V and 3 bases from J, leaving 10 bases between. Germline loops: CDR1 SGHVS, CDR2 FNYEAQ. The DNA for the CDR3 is TGTGCCAGCAGGAGGAGTACGACAGATACGCAGTATTTT. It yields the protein CASRRSTTDTQYF.

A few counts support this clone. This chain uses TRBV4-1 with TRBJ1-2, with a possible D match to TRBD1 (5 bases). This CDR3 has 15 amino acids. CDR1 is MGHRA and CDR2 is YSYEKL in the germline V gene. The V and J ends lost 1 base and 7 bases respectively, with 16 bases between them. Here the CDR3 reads CASSQAGVGAGGYTF. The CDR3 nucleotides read TGCGCCAGCAGCCAAGCGGGGGTAGGGGCTGGTGGCTACACCTTC.

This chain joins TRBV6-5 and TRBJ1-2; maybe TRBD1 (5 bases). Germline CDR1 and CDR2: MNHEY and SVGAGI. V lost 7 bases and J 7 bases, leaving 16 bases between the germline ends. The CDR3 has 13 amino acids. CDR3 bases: TGTGCCAGCAACCGGGCACCGGGGGGTGGCTACACCTTC. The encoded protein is CASNRAPGGGYTF.

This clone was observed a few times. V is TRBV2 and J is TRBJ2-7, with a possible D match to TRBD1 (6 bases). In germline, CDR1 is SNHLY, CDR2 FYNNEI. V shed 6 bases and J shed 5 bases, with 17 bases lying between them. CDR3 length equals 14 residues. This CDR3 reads CASRFGTGSNEQYF. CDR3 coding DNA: TGTGCCAGCAGGTTTGGAACAGGGAGTAACGAGCAGTACTTC.

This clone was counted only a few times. As DNA, the CDR3 is TGTGCCAGTAGTCGGAGGGGTAACTATGGCTACACCTTC. Translated, it gives CASSRRGNYGYTF. The J gene is TRBJ1-2, the V gene TRBV19, with D tentatively TRBD1 (5 bases). Germline CDR1 and CDR2: LNHDA and SQIVND (reference sequence). Trimming removed 5 bases from V and 1 base from J, with 8 bases in between. CDR3 length: 13 amino acids.

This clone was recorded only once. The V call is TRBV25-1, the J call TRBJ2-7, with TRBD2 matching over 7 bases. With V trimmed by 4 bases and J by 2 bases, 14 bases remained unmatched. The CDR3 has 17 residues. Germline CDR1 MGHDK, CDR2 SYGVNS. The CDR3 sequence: CASSGPMEGREAYEQYF. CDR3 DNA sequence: TGTGCCAGCAGTGGCCCCATGGAGGGCCGGGAGGCCTACGAGCAGTACTTC.

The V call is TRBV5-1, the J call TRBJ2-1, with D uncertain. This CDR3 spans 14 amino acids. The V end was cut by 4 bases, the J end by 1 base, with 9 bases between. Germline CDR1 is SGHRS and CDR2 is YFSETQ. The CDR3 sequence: CASSPVVSYNEQFF. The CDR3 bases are TGCGCCAGCAGCCCCGTAGTTTCCTACAATGAGCAGTTCTTC.

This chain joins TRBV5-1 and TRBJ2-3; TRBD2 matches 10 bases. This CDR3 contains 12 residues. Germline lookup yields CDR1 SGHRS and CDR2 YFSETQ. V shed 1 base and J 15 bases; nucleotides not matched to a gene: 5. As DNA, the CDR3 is TGCGCCAGCAGCTTGACCAGCGGGGGGGCCTATTTT. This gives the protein CASSLTSGGAYF.

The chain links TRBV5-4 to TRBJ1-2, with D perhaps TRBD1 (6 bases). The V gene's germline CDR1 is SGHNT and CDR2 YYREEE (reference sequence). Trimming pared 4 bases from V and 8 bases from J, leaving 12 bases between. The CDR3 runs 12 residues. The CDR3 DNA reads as TGTGCCAGCAGCCTGGGACAATACGGCTACACCTTC. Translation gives CASSLGQYGYTF.

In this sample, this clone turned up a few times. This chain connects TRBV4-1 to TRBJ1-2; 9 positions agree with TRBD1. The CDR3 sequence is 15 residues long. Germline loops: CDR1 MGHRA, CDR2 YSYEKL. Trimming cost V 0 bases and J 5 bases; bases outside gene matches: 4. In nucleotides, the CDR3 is TGCGCCAGCAGCCAAGAACCAGGGACAGGGTATGGCTACACCTTC. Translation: CASSQEPGTGYGYTF.

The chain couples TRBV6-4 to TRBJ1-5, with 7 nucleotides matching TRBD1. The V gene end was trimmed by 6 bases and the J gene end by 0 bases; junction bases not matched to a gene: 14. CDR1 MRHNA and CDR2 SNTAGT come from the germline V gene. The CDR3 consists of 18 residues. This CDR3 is CASSRDRGYLNSNQPQHF. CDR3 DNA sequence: TGTGCCAGCAGCCGGGACAGAGGATACTTGAATAGCAATCAGCCCCAGCATTTT.

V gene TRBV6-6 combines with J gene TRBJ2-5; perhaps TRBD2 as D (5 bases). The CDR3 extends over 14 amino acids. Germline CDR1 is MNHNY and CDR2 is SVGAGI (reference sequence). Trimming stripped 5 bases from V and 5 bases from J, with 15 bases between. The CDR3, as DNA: TGTGCCAGCAGTCGCCTGAGGGCCGGGGAGACCCAGTACTTC. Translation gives CASSRLRAGETQYF.

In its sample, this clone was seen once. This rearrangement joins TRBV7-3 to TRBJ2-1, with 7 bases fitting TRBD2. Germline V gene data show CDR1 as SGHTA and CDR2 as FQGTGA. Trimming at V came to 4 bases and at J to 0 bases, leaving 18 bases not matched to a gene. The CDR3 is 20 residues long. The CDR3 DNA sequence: TGTGCCAGCAGCTCCCGGGGCGGGAGTAGGGTTCCTAGCTCCTACAATGAGCAGTTCTTC. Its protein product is CASSSRGGSRVPSSYNEQFF.

The CDR3 region is CASSGEDRVRDTQYF. The DNA for the CDR3 is TGTGCCAGCAGCGGGGAGGACAGGGTGAGAGATACGCAGTATTTT. V usage is TRBV9 and J usage is TRBJ2-3; 8 bases map to TRBD1. This CDR3 has 15 amino acids. Germline V gene lookup returns CDR1 SGDLS and CDR2 YYNGEE. Trimming at V came to 3 bases and at J to 5 bases, leaving 8 bases not matched to a gene.

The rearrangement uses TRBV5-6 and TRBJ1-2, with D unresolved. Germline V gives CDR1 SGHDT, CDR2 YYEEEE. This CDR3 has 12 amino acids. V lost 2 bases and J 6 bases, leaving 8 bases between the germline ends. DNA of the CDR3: TGTGCCAGCAGCTTTGGTTCTAATGGCTACACCTTC. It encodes CASSFGSNGYTF.

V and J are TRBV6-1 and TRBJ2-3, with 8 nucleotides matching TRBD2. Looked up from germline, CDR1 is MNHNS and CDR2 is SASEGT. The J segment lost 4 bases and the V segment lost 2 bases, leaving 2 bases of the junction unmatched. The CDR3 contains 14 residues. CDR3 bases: TGTGCCAGCAGTGAACCGGGACTAGCAGATACGCAGTATTTT. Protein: CASSEPGLADTQYF.

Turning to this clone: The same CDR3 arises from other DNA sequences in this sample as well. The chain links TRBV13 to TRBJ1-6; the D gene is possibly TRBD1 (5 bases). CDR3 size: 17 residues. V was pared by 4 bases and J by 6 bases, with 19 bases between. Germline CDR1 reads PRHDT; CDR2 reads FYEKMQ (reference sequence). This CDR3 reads CASSSIGSGTLNSPLHF. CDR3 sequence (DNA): TGTGCCAGCAGCTCAATCGGGTCCGGGACTCTTAATTCACCCCTCCACTTT.

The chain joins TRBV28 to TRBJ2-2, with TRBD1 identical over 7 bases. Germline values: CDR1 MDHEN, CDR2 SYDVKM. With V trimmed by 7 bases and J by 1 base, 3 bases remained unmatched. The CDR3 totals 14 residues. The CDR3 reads CASIGTVNTGELFF. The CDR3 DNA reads TGTGCCAGCATTGGGACAGTGAACACCGGGGAGCTGTTTTTT.

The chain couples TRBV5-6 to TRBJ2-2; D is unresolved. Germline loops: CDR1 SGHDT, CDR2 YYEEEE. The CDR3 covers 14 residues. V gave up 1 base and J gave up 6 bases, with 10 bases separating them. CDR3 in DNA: TGTGCCAGCAGCTTGATCTTGTCCTCCGGGGAGCTGTTTTTT. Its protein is CASSLILSSGELFF.